The entry that follows covers one T cell receptor (beta chain) sequence. Its antigen remains unidentified. The data were obtained in a study of T cell responses to AZD1222 COVID-19 vaccine. Regarding the study as a whole: Regions 160-218 and 743-854 held dominance among vaccine-associated CD4 TCRs, which spanned spike.

Germline CDR1 reads SGHNT; CDR2 reads YENEEA. This CDR3 region has 13 residues. V dropped 5 bases and J dropped 5 bases, with 12 bases sitting between them. Sequenced by immunoSEQ multiplex PCR; TCRdb stores in-frame clones only, minus some. The data show some 120,000 clones, 75% to 85% seen once. V and J are TRBV11-3 and TRBJ1-1; D is unresolved. The source material was peripheral blood, sampled 28 days after the second AZD1222 dose. This clonotype was sampled from an adult who received the AZD1222 COVID-19 vaccine. This chain's CDR3 is CASSPRVGTEAFF. In DNA form, the CDR3 reads TGTGCCAGCAGCCCCCGAGTAGGTACTGAAGCTTTCTTT.